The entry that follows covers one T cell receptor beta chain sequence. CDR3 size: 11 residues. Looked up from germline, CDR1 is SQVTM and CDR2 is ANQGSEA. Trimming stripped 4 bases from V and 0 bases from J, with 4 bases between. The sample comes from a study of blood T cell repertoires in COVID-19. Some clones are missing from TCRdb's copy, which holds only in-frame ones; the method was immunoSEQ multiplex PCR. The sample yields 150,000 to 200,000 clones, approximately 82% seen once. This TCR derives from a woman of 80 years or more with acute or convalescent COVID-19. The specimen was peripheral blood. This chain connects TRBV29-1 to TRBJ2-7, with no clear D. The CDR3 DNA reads TGCAGCGTTGCCTACTCCTACGAGCAGTACTTC. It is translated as CSVAYSYEQYF.